Sequencing of this TCR beta chain was carried out in a study of CD8+ T cells in alopecia areata. As regards this clone: Its target is not known.

Sequencing relied on a cDNA template that was reverse transcribed from extracted RNA. Measured with immunoSEQ multiplex PCR; TCRdb has only the in-frame clones, and not every one. The sample includes 120,000 or so clones, around 45% of them seen just once. Overall study findings and caveats: Resident alphabeta T-cell populations of normal skin are likewise subject to sequencing in scalp samples. Affected scalp, especially in alopecia totalis/universalis, had a higher clonality than normal scalp did.

Trimming pared 6 bases from V and 2 bases from J, leaving 4 bases between. The CDR3 is 11 amino acids. Germline V gene sequence: CDR1 SNHLY, CDR2 FYNNEI. Peripheral blood samples and lesional scalp punch biopsies were obtained from alopecia areata patients. A FACSAria was used to sort CD4+ and CD8+ T cells. These cells came from PBMCs. The receptor's source is a human donor with alopecia areata. This sequence joins TRBV2 and TRBJ2-5; D is unresolved. Sequences were obtained from NKG2D-low CD8+ T cells sorted from blood. The CDR3 reads CASRKQETQYF. CDR3 bases: TGTGCCAGCAGGAAACAAGAGACCCAGTACTTC.